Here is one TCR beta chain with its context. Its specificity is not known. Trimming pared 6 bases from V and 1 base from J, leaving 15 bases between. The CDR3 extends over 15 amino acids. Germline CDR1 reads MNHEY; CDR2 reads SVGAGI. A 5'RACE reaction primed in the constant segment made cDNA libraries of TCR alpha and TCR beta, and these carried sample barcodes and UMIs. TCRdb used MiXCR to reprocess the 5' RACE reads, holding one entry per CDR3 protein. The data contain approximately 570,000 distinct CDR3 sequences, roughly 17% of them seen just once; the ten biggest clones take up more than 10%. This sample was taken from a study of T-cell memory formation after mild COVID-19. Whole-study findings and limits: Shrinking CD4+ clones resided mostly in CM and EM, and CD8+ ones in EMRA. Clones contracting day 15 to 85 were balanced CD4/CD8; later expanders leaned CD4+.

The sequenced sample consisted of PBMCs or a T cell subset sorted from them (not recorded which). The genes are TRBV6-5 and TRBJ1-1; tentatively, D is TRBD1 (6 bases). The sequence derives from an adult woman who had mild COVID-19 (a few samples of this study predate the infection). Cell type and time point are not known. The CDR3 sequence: CASRRNRAQNTEAFF. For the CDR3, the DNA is TGTGCCAGCAGGCGGAACAGGGCCCAGAACACTGAAGCTTTCTTT.